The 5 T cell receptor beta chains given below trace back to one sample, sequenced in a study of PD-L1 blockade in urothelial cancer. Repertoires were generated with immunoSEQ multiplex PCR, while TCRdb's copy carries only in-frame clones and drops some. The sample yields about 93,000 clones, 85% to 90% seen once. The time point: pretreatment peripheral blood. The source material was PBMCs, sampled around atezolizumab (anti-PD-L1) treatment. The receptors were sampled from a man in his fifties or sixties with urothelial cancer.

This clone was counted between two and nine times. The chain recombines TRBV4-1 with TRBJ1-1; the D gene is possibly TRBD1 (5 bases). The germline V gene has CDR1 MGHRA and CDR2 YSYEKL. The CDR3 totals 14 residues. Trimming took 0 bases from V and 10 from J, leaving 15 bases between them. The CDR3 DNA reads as TGCGCCAGCAGCCAAGATATGCCAGGGAAAACAGCTTTCTTT. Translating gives CASSQDMPGKTAFF.

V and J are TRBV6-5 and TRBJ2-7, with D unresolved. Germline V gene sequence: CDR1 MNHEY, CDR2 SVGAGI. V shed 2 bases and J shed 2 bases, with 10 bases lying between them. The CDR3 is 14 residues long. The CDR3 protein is CASSYGPGTYEQYF. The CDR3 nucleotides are TGTGCCAGCAGTTACGGTCCAGGTACCTACGAGCAGTACTTC.

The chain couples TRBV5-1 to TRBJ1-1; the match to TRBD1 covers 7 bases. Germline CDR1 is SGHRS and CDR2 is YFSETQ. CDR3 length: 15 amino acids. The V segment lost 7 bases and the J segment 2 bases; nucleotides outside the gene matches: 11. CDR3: CASRQGSALNTEAFF. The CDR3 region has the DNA TGCGCCAGCCGACAGGGCTCCGCGCTCAACACTGAAGCTTTCTTT.

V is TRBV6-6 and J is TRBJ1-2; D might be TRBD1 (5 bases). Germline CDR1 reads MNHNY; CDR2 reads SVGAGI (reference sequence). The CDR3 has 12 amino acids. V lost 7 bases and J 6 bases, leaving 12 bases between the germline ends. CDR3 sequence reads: CASNTLGDGYTF. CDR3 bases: TGTGCCAGCAATACCTTAGGGGATGGCTACACCTTC.

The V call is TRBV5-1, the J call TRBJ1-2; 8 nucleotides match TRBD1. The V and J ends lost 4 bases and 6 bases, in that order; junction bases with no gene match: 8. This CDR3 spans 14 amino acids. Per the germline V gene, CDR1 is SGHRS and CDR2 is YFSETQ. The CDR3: CASSPFSDRDGYTF. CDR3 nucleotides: TGCGCCAGCAGCCCTTTTTCGGACAGGGATGGCTACACCTTC.